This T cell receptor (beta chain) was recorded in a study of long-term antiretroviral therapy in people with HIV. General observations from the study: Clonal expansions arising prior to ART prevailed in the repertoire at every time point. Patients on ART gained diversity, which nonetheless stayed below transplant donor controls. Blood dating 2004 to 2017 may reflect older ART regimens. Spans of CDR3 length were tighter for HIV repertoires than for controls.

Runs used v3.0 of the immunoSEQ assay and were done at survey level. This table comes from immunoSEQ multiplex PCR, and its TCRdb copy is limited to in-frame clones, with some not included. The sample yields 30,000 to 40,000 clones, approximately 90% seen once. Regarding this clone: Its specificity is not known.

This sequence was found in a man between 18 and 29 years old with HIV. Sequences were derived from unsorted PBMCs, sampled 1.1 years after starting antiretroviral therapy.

CDR3 residues: CASSFLQGYEQYF. In DNA form, the CDR3 reads TGTGCCAGCAGTTTTTTACAGGGCTACGAGCAGTACTTC. The J gene is TRBJ2-7, the V gene TRBV27, with a tentative D call TRBD1 (6 bases). CDR1 is MNHEY and CDR2 is SMNVEV in the germline V gene (reference sequence). The CDR3 has 13 amino acids. V was trimmed by 3 bases and J by 3 bases, leaving 9 bases between them.